This T cell receptor (beta chain) was recovered during a study of blood T cell repertoires in COVID-19. Overall study context: PBMCs, B-cell-depleted T cells, or T cells provided the cDNA or gDNA that made up the material.

Original processing notes: Estimation of nucleated cell counts was performed using reference gene primer amplification. Sequencing used immunoSEQ multiplex PCR; TCRdb keeps in-frame clones, though not all of them. That table furnishes V, J and clone size, whereas the DNA furnished D and trimming. This sample has about 170,000 clones, with roughly 84% found just once. Germline V gives CDR1 SGHTA, CDR2 FQGNSA. J was trimmed by 3 bases and V by 5 bases; bases with no gene match: 5. The CDR3 loop spans 14 amino acids. The chain has TRBV7-2 and TRBJ1-2; TRBD1 aligns across 8 bases. This receptor was obtained from a man older than 75 with COVID-19, enrolled during active disease. Sequences were obtained from peripheral blood. CDR3 protein: CASSLMTGDYGYTF. CDR3 nucleotide sequence: TGTGCCAGCAGCCTTATGACAGGGGACTATGGCTACACCTTC.